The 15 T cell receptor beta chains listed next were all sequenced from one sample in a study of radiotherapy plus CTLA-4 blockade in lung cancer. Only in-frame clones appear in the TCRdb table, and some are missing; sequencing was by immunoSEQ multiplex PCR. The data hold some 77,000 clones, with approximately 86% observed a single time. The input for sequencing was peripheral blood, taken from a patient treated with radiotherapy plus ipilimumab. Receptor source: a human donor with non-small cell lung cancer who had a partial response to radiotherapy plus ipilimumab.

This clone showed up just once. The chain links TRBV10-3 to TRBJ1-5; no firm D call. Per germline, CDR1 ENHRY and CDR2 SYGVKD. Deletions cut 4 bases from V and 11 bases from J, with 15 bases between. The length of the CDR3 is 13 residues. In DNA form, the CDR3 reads TGTGCCATCAGTGGGACGGGAGAAGGGTCCCAGCATTTT. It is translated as CAISGTGEGSQHF.

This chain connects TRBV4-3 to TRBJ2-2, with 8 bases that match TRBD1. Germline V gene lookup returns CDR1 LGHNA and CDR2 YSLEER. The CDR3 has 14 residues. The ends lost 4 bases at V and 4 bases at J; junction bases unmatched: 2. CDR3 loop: CASSRDRFTGELFF. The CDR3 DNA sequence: TGCGCCAGCAGCCGGGACAGGTTCACCGGGGAGCTGTTTTTT.

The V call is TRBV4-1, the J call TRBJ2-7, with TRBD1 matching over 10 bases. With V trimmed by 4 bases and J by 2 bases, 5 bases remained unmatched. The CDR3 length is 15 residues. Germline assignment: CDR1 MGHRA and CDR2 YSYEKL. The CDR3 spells CASSLTGTGAYEQYF. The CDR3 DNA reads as TGCGCCAGCAGCCTCACCGGGACAGGGGCCTACGAGCAGTACTTC.

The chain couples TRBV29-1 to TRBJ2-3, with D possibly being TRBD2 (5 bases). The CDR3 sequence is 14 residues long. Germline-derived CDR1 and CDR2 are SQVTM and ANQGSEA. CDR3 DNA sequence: TGCTCCCTCGCCGGGATTTCTAGCACAGATACGCAGTATTTT. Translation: CSLAGISSTDTQYF.

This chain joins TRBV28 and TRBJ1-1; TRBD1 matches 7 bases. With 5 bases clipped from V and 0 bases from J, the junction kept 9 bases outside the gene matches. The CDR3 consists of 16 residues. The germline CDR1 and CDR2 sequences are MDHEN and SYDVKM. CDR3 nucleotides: TGTGCCAGCAGTCCGGGGGACAGCCACATGAACACTGAAGCTTTCTTT. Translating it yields CASSPGDSHMNTEAFF.

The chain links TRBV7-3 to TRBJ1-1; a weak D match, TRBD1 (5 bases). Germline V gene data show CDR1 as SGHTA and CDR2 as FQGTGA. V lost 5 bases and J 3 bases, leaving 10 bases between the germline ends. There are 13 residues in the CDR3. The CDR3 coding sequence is TGTGCCAGCAGCCAAACGGGGGACACTGAAGCTTTCTTT. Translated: CASSQTGDTEAFF.

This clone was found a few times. The DNA of the CDR3 is TGTGCCAGCCATCCCCGGGGCAATCAGCCCCAGCATTTT. Translation gives CASHPRGNQPQHF. V and J are TRBV6-4 and TRBJ1-5; D unresolved. The CDR3 covers 13 residues. Trimming pared 8 bases from V and 2 bases from J, leaving 10 bases between. Germline V gives CDR1 MRHNA, CDR2 SNTAGT.

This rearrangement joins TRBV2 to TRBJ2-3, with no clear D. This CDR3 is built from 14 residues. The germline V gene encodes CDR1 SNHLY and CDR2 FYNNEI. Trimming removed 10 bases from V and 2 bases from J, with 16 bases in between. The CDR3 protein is CATSYIDSTDTQYF. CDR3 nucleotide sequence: TGTGCCACCTCTTACATCGACTCCACAGATACGCAGTATTTT.

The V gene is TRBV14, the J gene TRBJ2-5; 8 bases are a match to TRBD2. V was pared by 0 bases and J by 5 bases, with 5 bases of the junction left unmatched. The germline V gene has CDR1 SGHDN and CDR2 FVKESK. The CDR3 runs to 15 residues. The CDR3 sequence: CASSQDGRAYETQYF. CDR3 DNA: TGTGCCAGCAGCCAAGACGGGAGGGCCTATGAGACCCAGTACTTC.

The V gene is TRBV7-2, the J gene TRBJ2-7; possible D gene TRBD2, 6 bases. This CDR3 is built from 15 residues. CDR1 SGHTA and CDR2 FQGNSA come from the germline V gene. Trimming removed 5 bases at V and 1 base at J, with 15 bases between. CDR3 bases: TGTGCCAGCAGCCGCCCAGGGACTCTATCCTACGAGCAGTACTTC. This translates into CASSRPGTLSYEQYF.

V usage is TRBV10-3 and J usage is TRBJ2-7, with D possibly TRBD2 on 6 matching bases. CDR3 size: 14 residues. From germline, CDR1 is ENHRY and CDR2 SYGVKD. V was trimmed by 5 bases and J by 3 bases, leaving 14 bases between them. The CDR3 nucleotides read TGTGCCATCAGTTTATGGACTACAGTCTACGAGCAGTACGTC. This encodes CAISLWTTVYEQYV.

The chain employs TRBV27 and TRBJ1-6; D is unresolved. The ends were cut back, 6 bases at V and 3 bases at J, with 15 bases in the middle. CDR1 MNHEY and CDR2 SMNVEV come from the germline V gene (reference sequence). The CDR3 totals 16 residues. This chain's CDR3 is CASSRDNINYNSPLHF. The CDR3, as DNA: TGTGCCAGCAGCCGAGACAATATAAACTATAATTCACCCCTCCACTTT.

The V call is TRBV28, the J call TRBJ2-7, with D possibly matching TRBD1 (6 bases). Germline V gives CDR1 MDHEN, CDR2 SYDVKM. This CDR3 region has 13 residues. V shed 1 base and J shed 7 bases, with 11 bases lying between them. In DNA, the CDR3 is TGTGCCAGCAGTTTATACACAGGGATAGAGCAGTACGTC. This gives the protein CASSLYTGIEQYV.

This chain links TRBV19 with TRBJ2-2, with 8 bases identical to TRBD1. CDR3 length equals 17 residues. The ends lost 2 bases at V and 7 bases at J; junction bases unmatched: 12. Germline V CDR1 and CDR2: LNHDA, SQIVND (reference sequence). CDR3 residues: CASSIRARTGWIGELFF. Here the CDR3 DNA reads TGTGCCAGTAGTATAAGGGCTAGGACAGGGTGGATCGGGGAGCTGTTTTTT.

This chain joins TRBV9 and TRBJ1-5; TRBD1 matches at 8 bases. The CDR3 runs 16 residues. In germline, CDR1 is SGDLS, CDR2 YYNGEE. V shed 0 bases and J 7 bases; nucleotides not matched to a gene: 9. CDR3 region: CASSVGQGAAGQPQHF. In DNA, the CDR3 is TGTGCCAGCAGCGTAGGGCAGGGGGCCGCCGGACAGCCCCAGCATTTT.